The 32 T cell receptor beta chains reported below all come from one sample, sequenced in a study of regulatory T cells in long-lasting Graves disease. Time point in this sample: newly diagnosed GD, antithyroid drugs for less than 3 months. The TCR library was prepared using RNA isolated from PBMCs. TCR beta libraries were built with iRepertoire HTBI primers and Arm-PCR of CDR3 regions. MiXCR, applied by TCRdb to the multiplex PCR reads, yields one record per CDR3 protein. The table lists 410,000 or so distinct CDR3 sequences, around 14% of them singletons. These records were also assigned to another study, of T cells in Graves' hyperthyroidism and ophthalmopathy.

This material consisted of peripheral blood mononuclear cells (PBMCs), taken at new diagnosis, from a patient treated with antithyroid drugs. The receptors were sampled from a woman aged 25 to 45 with Graves disease.

This clonotype came up many times. J is TRBJ2-7 and V is TRBV29-1; the match to TRBD1 covers 8 bases. In germline, CDR1 is SQVTM, CDR2 ANQGSEA. The CDR3 is 13 residues long. Unmatched junction bases numbered 8, after V lost 5 bases and J lost 5 bases. The CDR3 is CSVSRTGWDEQYF. The DNA for the CDR3 is TGCAGCGTTTCCCGGACAGGGTGGGACGAGCAGTACTTC.

This clonotype was observed a handful of times. The chain employs TRBV5-1 and TRBJ2-6, with D perhaps TRBD1 or TRBD2 (6 bases each). The CDR3 has 17 residues. Trimming shortened V by 3 bases and J by 2 bases, and 15 bases separated the two germline ends. Germline lookup yields CDR1 SGHRS and CDR2 YFSETQ. Written as DNA, the CDR3 is TGCGCCAGCAGCTCCACTGTAGGGGGGACTGGGGCCAACGTCCTGACTTTC. As protein: CASSSTVGGTGANVLTF.

The rearrangement uses TRBV6-2 or TRBV6-3 and TRBJ1-5, with D unclear. V was clipped by 2 bases and J by 5 bases, with 10 bases between them. Germline CDR1 MNHEY, CDR2 SVGEGT. This CDR3 spans 14 amino acids. CDR3 coding DNA: TGTGCCAGCAGTTACGGGGAGGTGGATCAGCCCCAGCATTTT. This translates into CASSYGEVDQPQHF.

This clonotype was seen repeatedly, ten times or more. This chain links TRBV5-1 with TRBJ2-1; 9 positions agree with TRBD1. There are 16 residues in the CDR3. V was clipped by 0 bases and J by 3 bases; unmatched bases: 4. Germline assignment: CDR1 SGHRS and CDR2 YFSETQ. The CDR3 DNA reads TGCGCCAGCAGCTTGGACCCGGGACAGGGCTACAATGAGCAGTTCTTC. It is translated as CASSLDPGQGYNEQFF. Looking up the rest from reference TRBV5-1 and TRBJ2-1 gives the full variable domain: KAGVTQTPRYLIKTRGQQVTLSCSPISGHRSVSWYQQTPGQGLQFLFEYFSETQRNKGNFPGRFSGRQFSNSRSEMNVSTLELGDSALYLCASSLDPGQGYNEQFFGPGTRLTVL.

This clonotype was counted only a few times. CDR3 sequence reads: CASSYSISGAGGANVLTF. DNA for the CDR3: TGTGCCAGCAGTTACTCGATTTCGGGGGCGGGCGGGGCCAACGTCCTGACTTTC. This chain joins TRBV6-5 and TRBJ2-6; possibly TRBD1 or TRBD2 for D (6 bases each). Looked up from germline, CDR1 is MNHEY and CDR2 is SVGAGI. The CDR3 runs to 18 residues. Trimming stripped 0 bases from V and 4 bases from J, with 16 bases between.

Here the CDR3 DNA reads TGTGCCAGCAGATGGGACAGCAAAACGGGGGACACTGAAGCTTTCTTT. Translated: CASRWDSKTGDTEAFF. V usage is TRBV6-1 and J usage is TRBJ1-1; 7 positions match TRBD1. This CDR3 has 16 residues. V lost 6 bases to trimming and J lost 3 bases; unmatched junction nucleotides: 13. CDR1 MNHNS and CDR2 SASEGT come from the germline V gene.

There are many counts of this clonotype. The rearrangement uses TRBV28 and TRBJ2-6, with D maybe TRBD2 (5 bases). V was cut by 6 bases and J by 0 bases, with 9 bases left in between. This CDR3 is built from 15 residues. Germline V gene data show CDR1 as MDHEN and CDR2 as SYDVKM. The CDR3 DNA follows: TGTGCCAGCAGCAAAGGAGGCTCTGGGGCCAACGTCCTGACTTTC. This sequence encodes CASSKGGSGANVLTF.

This clonotype came up many times. V usage is TRBV7-9 and J usage is TRBJ2-1; no reliable D call. V was cut by 3 bases and J by 4 bases, with 10 bases left in between. This CDR3 is built from 14 residues. CDR1 and CDR2 (germline): SEHNR, FQNEAQ (reference sequence). The CDR3 reads CASSFEFPYNEQFF. CDR3 nucleotides: TGTGCCAGCAGCTTTGAGTTCCCGTACAATGAGCAGTTCTTC. The variable domain in full, completed from reference TRBV7-9 and TRBJ2-1, reads DTGVSQNPRHKITKRGQNVTFRCDPISEHNRLYWYRQTLGQGPEFLTYFQNEAQLEKSRLLSDRFSAERPKGSFSTLEIQRTEQGDSAMYLCASSFEFPYNEQFFGPGTRLTVL.

This clonotype was detected only a few times. Since a much larger clone is just one base distant, this may be a read error. The rearrangement joins TRBV7-9 to TRBJ1-1; D unclear. The CDR3 consists of 14 residues. Germline CDR1 SEHNR, CDR2 FQNEAQ (reference sequence). CDR3 DNA: TGTGCCAGCAGCTTAGGAGCAGTGAACACTGAAGCTTCCTTT. Its protein product is CASSLGAVNTEASF. Supplemented by reference TRBV7-9 and TRBJ1-1, the full variable domain reads DTGVSQNPRHKITKRGQNVTFRCDPISEHNRLYWYRQTLGQGPEFLTYFQNEAQLEKSRLLSDRFSAERPKGSFSTLEIQRTEQGDSAMYLCASSLGAVNTEASFGQGTRLTVV.

About this clonotype itself: Being one base from a much bigger clone, this may be a read error. The genes are TRBV6-2 or TRBV6-3 and TRBJ2-7; no clear D. The CDR3 is 15 amino acids. Trimming left V 5 bases short and J 5 bases short, with 19 bases between. Germline CDR1 and CDR2: MNHEY and SVGEGT. CDR3 residues: CASSPGVGNQDEQYF. DNA for the CDR3: TGTGCCAGCAGTCCCGGAGTAGGGAACCAAGACGAGCAGTACTTC.

Remarks on this clonotype: A much larger clone lies one base from this, so it may be a read error. V is TRBV20-1 and J is TRBJ2-7, with 7 bases fitting TRBD1. V was clipped by 6 bases and J by 2 bases; unmatched bases: 7. The CDR3 spans 13 residues. Germline V CDR1 and CDR2: DFQATT, SNEGSKA (reference sequence). CDR3 in DNA: TGCAGTGCCCATCGGGACAGCACCTACGAGCAGTACTTC. Residues: CSAHRDSTYEQYF.

This clonotype appeared a few times. The chain employs TRBV5-5 and TRBJ1-6; 8 positions agree with TRBD1. Germline V gene lookup returns CDR1 SGHKS and CDR2 YYEKEE (reference sequence). The CDR3 consists of 17 residues. Germline trimming cut 0 bases from V and 5 bases from J; bases unmatched to any gene: 7. The CDR3 reads CASSLVGTGANNSPLHF. CDR3 DNA: TGTGCCAGCAGCTTGGTGGGGACAGGAGCAAATAATTCACCCCTCCACTTT.

The genes are TRBV20-1 and TRBJ1-6; D not certain. Germline-derived CDR1 and CDR2 are DFQATT and SNEGSKA (reference sequence). Trimming took 3 bases from V and 7 from J, leaving 10 bases between them. The CDR3 totals 13 residues. The CDR3, as DNA: TGCAGTGCTAGTAAAGGAGCCAATTCACCCCTCCACTTT. This sequence encodes CSASKGANSPLHF.

This clonotype was seen at least ten times. V and J are TRBV9 and TRBJ2-3; tentatively, D is TRBD2 (6 bases). The germline V and J ends were trimmed by 2 bases and 2 bases, with 9 bases remaining between them. This CDR3 has 14 residues. Germline CDR1 reads SGDLS; CDR2 reads YYNGEE. CDR3 sequence (DNA): TGTGCCAGCAGCGTCCGGGGGACCACAGATACGCAGTATTTT. The encoded protein is CASSVRGTTDTQYF.

At least ten counts were recorded for this clonotype. The chain has TRBV7-2 and TRBJ2-7; D is possibly TRBD2 (6 bases). Germline V gives CDR1 SGHTA, CDR2 FQGNSA. Trimming pared 3 bases from V and 4 bases from J, leaving 16 bases between. The CDR3 length is 15 residues. Here the CDR3 reads CASSFIAESGYEQYF. CDR3 bases: TGTGCCAGCAGCTTCATAGCGGAGAGCGGGTACGAGCAGTACTTC.

This clonotype was counted ten times or more. The rearrangement joins TRBV2 to TRBJ1-2, with no clear D. Trimming stripped 7 bases from V and 4 bases from J, with 13 bases between. CDR1 SNHLY and CDR2 FYNNEI come from the germline V gene. This CDR3 is 13 amino acids long. The CDR3 is CASTLRSGYGYTF. The CDR3 DNA follows: TGTGCCAGCACCCTCCGGAGTGGCTATGGCTACACCTTC.

The rearrangement uses TRBV24-1 and TRBJ2-2; TRBD1 aligns across 10 bases. CDR1 KGHDR and CDR2 SFDVKD come from the germline V gene. The CDR3 is 17 amino acids. V dropped 11 bases and J dropped 4; count of bases not matched to a gene: 15. CDR3 sequence (DNA): TGTGCCAGCTCTACCACCGGGACAGGGGCCTCCACCGGGGAGCTGTTTTTT. It translates to CASSTTGTGASTGELFF.

This clonotype was seen ten or more times. The chain carries TRBV3-1 and TRBJ1-1; D might be TRBD1 (5 bases). Germline values: CDR1 LGHDT, CDR2 YNNKEL (reference sequence). Between the trimmed V and J ends, which lost 4 bases and 7 bases, there was a span of 13 bases. This CDR3 is 13 amino acids long. The CDR3 spells CASSPHWRGEAFF. CDR3 bases: TGTGCCAGCAGCCCCCACTGGAGGGGTGAAGCTTTCTTT.

V and J are TRBV9 and TRBJ2-3; 7 nucleotides match TRBD2. From germline, CDR1 is SGDLS and CDR2 YYNGEE. The length of the CDR3 is 17 residues. J lost 3 bases, V lost 4 bases, and 14 bases had no gene match. The CDR3 DNA is TGTGCCAGCAGCCGACGAGCGAGCGGGACGGGTACAGATACGCAGTATTTT. Protein: CASSRRASGTGTDTQYF.

This clonotype was counted only a few times. V gene TRBV20-1 combines with J gene TRBJ1-2, with 8 bases fitting TRBD1. From germline, CDR1 is DFQATT and CDR2 SNEGSKA (reference sequence). Trimming at V came to 0 bases and at J to 14 bases, leaving 11 bases not matched to a gene. This CDR3 comprises 13 residues. The CDR3 DNA sequence: TGCAGTGCTAGAGATCCCGTCCAGGGGGCGACAACCTTC. It translates to CSARDPVQGATTF.

This clonotype was found many times. The chain uses TRBV12-3 or TRBV12-4 and TRBJ1-3, with 9 bases identical to TRBD1. The CDR3 has 15 amino acids. The junction had 3 bases not matched to a gene; V was cut back by 3 bases and J by 3 bases. CDR3 DNA: TGTGCCAGCAGTTTGGGACAGGGAGTTGGAAACACCATATATTTT. Protein: CASSLGQGVGNTIYF.

The sample holds a few counts of this clonotype. V and J are TRBV29-1 and TRBJ1-2; D ambiguous. Trimming removed 3 bases at V and 0 bases at J, with 8 bases between. The CDR3 covers 13 residues. Germline CDR1 reads SQVTM; CDR2 reads ANQGSEA. Written as DNA, the CDR3 is TGCAGCGTTGACCGGTCAGCTAACTATGGCTACACCTTC. Translating gives CSVDRSANYGYTF.

The chain's CDR3 is CAWRSLQVYNEQFF. The CDR3 DNA is TGTGCCTGGAGATCCCTACAGGTCTACAATGAGCAGTTCTTC. The chain recombines TRBV30 with TRBJ2-1; tentative D call: TRBD1 (5 bases). Germline loops: CDR1 GTSNPN, CDR2 SVGIG (reference sequence). CDR3 length equals 14 residues. Trimming shortened V by 3 bases and J by 3 bases, and 12 bases separated the two germline ends.

This clonotype occurred many times. The V call is TRBV5-1, the J call TRBJ1-2; 9 bases map to TRBD1. CDR3 length: 15 amino acids. V lost 4 bases and J lost 8; bases outside the gene matches: 12. The germline gives CDR1 SGHRS, CDR2 YFSETQ. CDR3 loop: CASSQRDREKSGYTF. CDR3 coding DNA: TGCGCCAGCAGCCAAAGGGACAGGGAAAAATCCGGCTACACCTTC.

In its sample, this clonotype was seen many times. The V and J genes are TRBV20-1 and TRBJ2-5; D gene unclear. Germline V gene sequence: CDR1 DFQATT, CDR2 SNEGSKA (reference sequence). Trimming pared 4 bases from V and 1 base from J, leaving 19 bases between. This CDR3 has 16 amino acids. The CDR3 reads CSATENLKLVQETQYF. CDR3 DNA: TGCAGTGCTACTGAAAATCTGAAGTTGGTCCAAGAGACCCAGTACTTC.

This chain connects TRBV4-1 to TRBJ2-3, with TRBD2 matching 9 bases. V lost 0 bases, J lost 5 bases, and 3 bases stayed unmatched. CDR1 is MGHRA and CDR2 is YSYEKL in the germline V gene. The CDR3 sequence is 15 residues long. This chain's CDR3 is CASSQDSLAGDTQYF. In nucleotides, the CDR3 is TGCGCCAGCAGCCAAGATTCACTAGCGGGAGATACGCAGTATTTT.

As regards this clonotype: Possible read error: a much larger clone is one base away. The missing conserved phenylalanine or tryptophan at the end of this CDR3 makes a read error likely. This sequence joins TRBV20-1 and TRBJ2-1; weak D call: TRBD1 (5 bases). V lost 0 bases to trimming and J lost 6 bases, with 12 bases between them. The CDR3 loop spans 14 amino acids. From germline, CDR1 is DFQATT and CDR2 SNEGSKA (reference sequence). The CDR3 spells CSARDQGRANEQFC. DNA for the CDR3: TGCAGTGCTAGAGATCAGGGCAGGGCCAATGAGCAGTTCTGC.

As DNA, the CDR3 is TGCAGCGCCCGGGGGGGGATGAACACTGAAGCTTTCTTT. This sequence encodes CSARGGMNTEAFF. This sequence joins TRBV29-1 and TRBJ1-1; weak D call: TRBD1 (5 bases). Germline CDR1 is SQVTM and CDR2 is ANQGSEA. The germline V and J ends were trimmed by 7 bases and 0 bases, with 12 bases remaining between them. This CDR3 region has 13 residues.

In its sample, this clonotype was seen many times. This chain joins TRBV7-9 and TRBJ2-3; D not certain. Trimming took 2 bases from V and 2 from J, leaving 8 bases between them. This CDR3 comprises 14 residues. Per germline, CDR1 SEHNR and CDR2 FQNEAQ (reference sequence). The CDR3 region is CASSLRSNTDTQYF. The CDR3 coding sequence is TGTGCCAGCAGCTTAAGGTCTAACACAGATACGCAGTATTTT.

This clonotype came up a few times. The rearrangement joins TRBV24-1 to TRBJ2-2; either TRBD1 or TRBD2 may fit D (5 bases each). Trimming shortened V by 7 bases and J by 0 bases, and 14 bases separated the two germline ends. This CDR3 has 16 residues. CDR1 is KGHDR and CDR2 is SFDVKD in the germline V gene. CDR3 loop: CATRTTGTPNTGELFF. CDR3 DNA sequence: TGTGCCACCAGGACCACCGGGACCCCGAACACCGGGGAGCTGTTTTTT.

This clonotype was counted at least ten times. The J gene is TRBJ2-7, the V gene TRBV10-3; 10 bases match TRBD2. Germline CDR1 reads ENHRY; CDR2 reads SYGVKD. The J segment lost 7 bases and the V segment lost 4 bases, leaving 7 bases of the junction unmatched. This CDR3 is 14 amino acids long. CDR3 nucleotides: TGTGCCATCAGTGTGAAGCGGGAGGGCCCGGAGCAGTACTTC. This sequence encodes CAISVKREGPEQYF.

This clonotype has just one count. A read error is possible here, since a much larger clone lies one base away. CDR3 region: CASNSPGVYHGYTF. The CDR3 DNA sequence: TGTGCCAGCAACTCACCCGGGGTTTATCATGGCTACACCTTC. V usage is TRBV3-1 and J usage is TRBJ1-2; D not resolved. Germline V gives CDR1 LGHDT, CDR2 YNNKEL (reference sequence). V gave up 7 bases and J gave up 6 bases, with 18 bases separating them. CDR3 size: 14 residues.